The T cell receptor beta chain under discussion was sequenced for a study of shared clonotypes between healthy human individuals. Free of recent acute infections or vaccinations, the donors were healthy HIV-negative adults. Splitting of CD4+ cells produced CD45RA+ naive and CD45RA-negative memory subsets. The CDR3 runs to 15 residues. Per the germline V gene, CDR1 is SEHNR and CDR2 is FQNEAQ (reference sequence). V shed 5 bases, J shed 9 bases, and the junction held 12 bases outside the gene matches. In the authors' methods: Because ImmunoSEQ provided only junction sequences with no quality scores, the filtering differed. Assay used: immunoSEQ multiplex PCR; TCRdb lists only in-frame clones, some missing. That table gives V, J and clone size, and the DNA gave D and trimming. The table has around 2.1 million clones, 90% to 97% seen once. This clone was counted a single time.

The sample was naive CD4+ T cells sorted from blood. The subset is: CD45RA+ positively selected. The chain combines TRBV7-9 with TRBJ2-7; 11 positions agree with TRBD1. The source of this sequence is a man aged 18 to 29 in good health. The CDR3 DNA reads TGTGCCAGCAGCCCGGCCGGGACAGGGGGAACGGGGCAGTACTTC. Protein: CASSPAGTGGTGQYF.